A single sample gave rise to the 25 T cell receptor beta chains below, sequenced in a study of blood T cell repertoires in COVID-19. Sequencing was performed with immunoSEQ multiplex PCR; in TCRdb, only in-frame clones are kept and a portion is missing. The table lists fewer than 200,000 clones, around 83% of them singletons. Sequencing was done on a sample of PBMCs or T cells enriched from blood (not recorded which). These receptors were collected from a woman aged 25 to 45 who had been exposed to COVID-19.

The chain employs TRBV19 and TRBJ1-4; 7 positions match TRBD1. The CDR3 loop spans 14 amino acids. Germline trimming cut 10 bases from V and 8 bases from J; bases unmatched to any gene: 13. Germline V gene lookup returns CDR1 LNHDA and CDR2 SQIVND (reference sequence). The CDR3 DNA reads TGTGCCACCCAAGGGAGACAGGGAAGGGAAAAACTGTTTTTT. It encodes CATQGRQGREKLFF.

This clone was recorded a few times. The gene calls are TRBV10-3 and TRBJ2-7; 10 bases are shared with TRBD2. Germline trimming cut 3 bases from V and 1 base from J; bases unmatched to any gene: 6. This CDR3 has 16 residues. The germline gives CDR1 ENHRY, CDR2 SYGVKD. The CDR3, as DNA: TGTGCCATCAGTGACTCGCGGACTAGCGGTTCCTACGAGCAGTACTTC. Translated: CAISDSRTSGSYEQYF.

This chain joins TRBV2 and TRBJ1-3; no definite D call. From germline, CDR1 is SNHLY and CDR2 FYNNEI. The CDR3 spans 14 residues. With 5 bases removed from V and 8 bases from J, the gap between germline ends came to 16 bases. The CDR3 sequence is CASSPGWQLYTIYF. As DNA, the CDR3 is TGTGCCAGCAGTCCCGGGTGGCAGTTGTACACCATATATTTT.

This clone appeared a single time. The J gene is TRBJ1-2, the V gene TRBV5-6; a weak D match, TRBD1 (5 bases). There are 15 residues in the CDR3. V lost 2 bases and J 6 bases, leaving 17 bases between the germline ends. In germline, CDR1 is SGHDT, CDR2 YYEEEE. The CDR3: CASSLALRGLNGYTF. The CDR3 region has the DNA TGTGCCAGCAGCTTAGCCTTACGGGGGTTGAATGGCTACACCTTC.

The chain recombines TRBV6-2 or TRBV6-3 with TRBJ1-2; D gene uncertain. The germline CDR1 and CDR2 sequences are MNHEY and SVGEGT. V was trimmed by 6 bases and J by 8 bases, leaving 19 bases between them. CDR3 length equals 14 residues. Here the CDR3 reads CASSRTLREYGYTF. CDR3 coding DNA: TGTGCCAGCAGCCGAACCCTGCGGGAGTACGGCTACACCTTC.

This clone was seen a few times. This chain uses TRBV11-2 with TRBJ2-5; D not resolved. V lost 5 bases and J 0 bases, leaving 10 bases between the germline ends. The length of the CDR3 is 14 residues. Germline loops: CDR1 SGHAT, CDR2 FQNNGV. In DNA form, the CDR3 reads TGTGCCAGCAGCACATTTGTTAACCAAGAGACCCAGTACTTC. Translation: CASSTFVNQETQYF.

This chain joins TRBV6-5 and TRBJ1-5, with 7 nucleotides matching TRBD1. Germline assignment: CDR1 MNHEY and CDR2 SVGAGI. The CDR3 is made up of 15 amino acids. With 6 bases clipped from V and 0 bases from J, the junction kept 5 bases outside the gene matches. For the CDR3, the DNA is TGTGCCAGCAGGGAGACAGGGTATAGCAATCAGCCCCAGCATTTT. Amino acids: CASRETGYSNQPQHF.

This clone was observed a few times. V gene TRBV27 combines with J gene TRBJ1-1; possible D gene TRBD1, 5 bases. This CDR3 region has 12 residues. With 6 bases removed from V and 7 bases from J, the gap between germline ends came to 12 bases. Per germline, CDR1 MNHEY and CDR2 SMNVEV (reference sequence). CDR3 in DNA: TGTGCCAGCAGCAGGACATCGGGTGAAGCTTTCTTT. It specifies CASSRTSGEAFF.

The chain recombines TRBV15 with TRBJ1-2; tentatively, D is TRBD1 (6 bases). CDR1 LNHNV and CDR2 YYDKDF come from the germline V gene (reference sequence). The CDR3 loop spans 14 amino acids. Trimming shortened V by 9 bases and J by 8 bases, and 22 bases separated the two germline ends. The CDR3 DNA is TGTGCCACGGGTACCCCTGGGGGGGCGGAGGGCTACACCTTC. This sequence encodes CATGTPGGAEGYTF.

The rearrangement links TRBV7-3 to TRBJ1-1; D unclear. Looked up from germline, CDR1 is SGHTA and CDR2 is FQGTGA. The V gene lost 4 bases and the J gene lost 0 bases, with 9 bases spanning the gap. CDR3 length equals 14 residues. CDR3 DNA: TGTGCCAGCAGCTCCACACAGATGAACACTGAAGCTTTCTTT. Its translation is CASSSTQMNTEAFF.

The V and J genes are TRBV19 and TRBJ1-2, with 8 bases lining up with TRBD1. CDR1 is LNHDA, CDR2 SQIVND, per germline (reference sequence). The CDR3 extends over 14 amino acids. The V and J ends lost 5 bases and 3 bases, in that order; junction bases with no gene match: 5. CDR3 in amino acids: CASSSGQGDYGYTF. Here the CDR3 DNA reads TGTGCCAGTAGTTCCGGACAGGGTGACTATGGCTACACCTTC.

V is TRBV9 and J is TRBJ1-1, with D perhaps TRBD1 (6 bases). There are 15 residues in the CDR3. V lost 3 bases and J lost 6, with 18 bases in between. CDR1 is SGDLS and CDR2 is YYNGEE in the germline V gene. Here the CDR3 DNA reads TGTGCCAGCAGCGCCCTTGTACAGGGTAACGCTGAAGCTTTCTTT. Translation: CASSALVQGNAEAFF.

In its sample, this clone was seen once. V usage is TRBV7-8 and J usage is TRBJ1-2; 9 bases map to TRBD1. CDR3 length: 15 residues. The junction had 6 bases not matched to a gene; V was cut back by 4 bases and J by 3 bases. Germline V gene lookup returns CDR1 SGHVS and CDR2 FQNEAQ. DNA of the CDR3: TGTGCCAGCAGCTGGGGGGACAGGGTTGACTATGGCTACACCTTC. It encodes CASSWGDRVDYGYTF.

This sequence joins TRBV11-2 and TRBJ1-2, with 7 positions matching TRBD1. V was pared by 8 bases and J by 4 bases, with 16 bases of the junction left unmatched. Germline V lookup: CDR1 SGHAT, CDR2 FQNNGV. The length of the CDR3 is 16 residues. The CDR3 sequence: CASGDRDRSLGYGYTF. The CDR3, as DNA: TGTGCCAGCGGCGACCGGGACAGAAGTCTTGGCTATGGCTACACCTTC.

J is TRBJ1-5 and V is TRBV10-3; 10 bases align to TRBD1. V was clipped by 3 bases and J by 2 bases; unmatched bases: 4. This CDR3 region has 16 residues. Per the germline V gene, CDR1 is ENHRY and CDR2 is SYGVKD. The CDR3 sequence: CAISDGDRGGNQPQHF. In DNA form, the CDR3 reads TGTGCCATCAGTGATGGGGACAGGGGAGGCAATCAGCCCCAGCATTTT.

This sequence joins TRBV9 and TRBJ1-6, with D tentatively TRBD1 (6 bases). The CDR3 is 15 residues long. CDR1 is SGDLS, CDR2 YYNGEE, per germline. V was trimmed by 0 bases and J by 10 bases, leaving 14 bases between them. CDR3 nucleotide sequence: TGTGCCAGCAGCGTAGAGGGCACAGGGAAATCACCCCTCCACTTT. It specifies CASSVEGTGKSPLHF.

The chain carries TRBV28 and TRBJ1-1; possibly TRBD1 for D (6 bases). The CDR3 totals 16 residues. Germline V gene data show CDR1 as MDHEN and CDR2 as SYDVKM. Trimming took 0 bases from V and 4 from J, leaving 15 bases between them. In DNA form, the CDR3 reads TGTGCCAGCAGTTTATGGTCGGGGGGCGAGGGCACTGAAGCTTTCTTT. Translation: CASSLWSGGEGTEAFF. Using reference TRBV28 and TRBJ1-1 for the parts outside the CDR3, the full variable domain is DVKVTQSSRYLVKRTGEKVFLECVQDMDHENMFWYRQDPGLGLRLIYFSYDVKMKEKGDIPEGYSVSREKKERFSLILESASTNQTSMYLCASSLWSGGEGTEAFFGQGTRLTVV.

This sequence joins TRBV27 and TRBJ2-7; D perhaps matches TRBD1 (6 bases). The CDR3 spans 15 residues. The germline gives CDR1 MNHEY, CDR2 SMNVEV (reference sequence). Trimming took 10 bases from V and 2 from J, leaving 21 bases between them. The CDR3 DNA follows: TGTGCCACCAAGGCCCAACAGGGTGCGGCCTACGAGCAGTACTTC. Its translation is CATKAQQGAAYEQYF.

On this clone itself: At one boundary the junction diverges from the germline segment, which might be a read error. This chain connects TRBV12-5 to TRBJ2-5, with D possibly matching TRBD1 (7 bases). Germline loops: CDR1 LGHNT, CDR2 FRNRAP. This CDR3 contains 15 residues. The CDR3 sequence is CACGFQGGRGETQYF. The DNA for the CDR3 is TGTGCTTGTGGTTTTCAGGGGGGCCGGGGGGAGACCCAGTACTTC.

The chain joins TRBV5-1 to TRBJ2-1, with D perhaps matching TRBD2 (6 bases). Trimming took off 9 bases at V and 4 bases at J, with 17 bases between the two ends. This CDR3 has 14 residues. Germline V gene lookup returns CDR1 SGHRS and CDR2 YFSETQ. The CDR3 sequence: CATTPGLAYNEQFF. The CDR3 nucleotides are TGCGCCACCACACCGGGACTGGCTTACAATGAGCAGTTCTTC.

The genes are TRBV11-2 and TRBJ2-3, with a tentative D call TRBD1 (6 bases). The CDR3 extends over 14 amino acids. Deletions cut 5 bases from V and 5 bases from J, with 14 bases between. Germline lookup yields CDR1 SGHAT and CDR2 FQNNGV. In DNA form, the CDR3 reads TGTGCCAGCAGCCCCGGACAGCAGGGAGATACGCAGTATTTT. Translating gives CASSPGQQGDTQYF.

Remarks on this clone: Different DNA sequences within this sample yield the same CDR3. The CDR3 reads CASSLTGDYGYTF. CDR3 nucleotides: TGTGCCAGCAGCTTGACAGGGGACTATGGCTACACCTTC. J is TRBJ1-2 and V is TRBV7-3; 8 positions agree with TRBD1. There are 13 residues in the CDR3. J gave up 3 bases and V 3 bases, and 0 bases lay outside the gene matches. The germline V gene encodes CDR1 SGHTA and CDR2 FQGTGA. The whole variable domain, remainder taken from reference TRBV7-3 and TRBJ1-2, is GAGVSQTPSNKVTEKGKYVELRCDPISGHTALYWYRQSLGQGPEFLIYFQGTGAADDSGLPNDRFFAVRPEGSVSTLKIQRTERGDSAVYLCASSLTGDYGYTFGSGTRLTVV.

V gene TRBV7-9 combines with J gene TRBJ1-6; 9 nucleotides align to TRBD1. V gave up 3 bases and J gave up 15 bases; unmatched junction bases: 6. The CDR3 is 13 amino acids. Germline values: CDR1 SEHNR, CDR2 FQNEAQ (reference sequence). The CDR3 DNA follows: TGTGCCAGCAGCTTTCTCCGGGACAGGGTCCTCCACTTT. Protein: CASSFLRDRVLHF.

This clone was detected only once. The V gene is TRBV18, the J gene TRBJ2-5; D not resolved. Germline CDR1 KGHSH, CDR2 LQKENI. Trimming shortened V by 4 bases and J by 5 bases, and 8 bases separated the two germline ends. This CDR3 is built from 12 residues. The CDR3 DNA is TGTGCCAGCTCACTTTCTACGGAGACCCAGTACTTC. It is translated as CASSLSTETQYF.

The gene calls are TRBV7-2 and TRBJ2-3, with TRBD2 matching 13 bases. CDR1 and CDR2 from the germline V gene are SGHTA and FQGNSA. Germline trimming cut 5 bases from V and 2 bases from J; bases unmatched to any gene: 4. This CDR3 contains 16 residues. DNA for the CDR3: TGTGCCAGCAGCCCCGGGACTAGCGGGGTCACAGATACGCAGTATTTT. Its protein product is CASSPGTSGVTDTQYF.